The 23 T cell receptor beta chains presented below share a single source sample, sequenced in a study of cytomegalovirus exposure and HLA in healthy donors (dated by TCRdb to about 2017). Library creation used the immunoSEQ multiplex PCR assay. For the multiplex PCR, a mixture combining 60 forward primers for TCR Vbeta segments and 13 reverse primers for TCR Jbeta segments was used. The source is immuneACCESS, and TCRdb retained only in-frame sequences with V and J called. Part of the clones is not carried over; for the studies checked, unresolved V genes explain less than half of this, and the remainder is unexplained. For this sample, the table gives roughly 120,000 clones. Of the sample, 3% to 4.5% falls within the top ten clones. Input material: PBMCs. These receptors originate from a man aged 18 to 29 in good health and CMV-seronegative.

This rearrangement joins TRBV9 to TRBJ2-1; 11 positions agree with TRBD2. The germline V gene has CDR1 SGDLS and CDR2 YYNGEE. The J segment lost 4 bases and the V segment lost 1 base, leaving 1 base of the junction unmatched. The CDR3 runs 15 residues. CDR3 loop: CASSVSSGRYNEQFF. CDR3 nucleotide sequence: TGTGCCAGCAGCGTATCTAGCGGGAGGTACAATGAGCAGTTCTTC. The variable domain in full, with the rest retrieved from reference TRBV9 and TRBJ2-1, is DSGVTQTPKHLITATGQRVTLRCSPRSGDLSVYWYQQSLDQGLQFLIQYYNGEERAKGNILERFSAQQFPDLHSELNLSSLELGDSALYFCASSVSSGRYNEQFFGPGTRLTVL.

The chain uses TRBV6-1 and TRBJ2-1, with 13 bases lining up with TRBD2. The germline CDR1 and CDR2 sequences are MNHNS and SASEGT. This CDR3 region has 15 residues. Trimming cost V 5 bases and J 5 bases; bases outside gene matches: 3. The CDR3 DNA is TGTGCCAGCAGTATGACTAGCGGGGGGAACAATGAGCAGTTCTTC. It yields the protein CASSMTSGGNNEQFF.

This CDR3 is CAWSGGGGAYEQYF. The CDR3 DNA follows: TGTGCCTGGAGTGGGGGTGGAGGGGCCTACGAGCAGTACTTC. This chain connects TRBV30 to TRBJ2-7, with D perhaps matching TRBD2 (6 bases). CDR3 size: 14 residues. V gave up 1 base and J gave up 2 bases, with 12 bases separating them. Germline CDR1 is GTSNPN and CDR2 is SVGIG (reference sequence).

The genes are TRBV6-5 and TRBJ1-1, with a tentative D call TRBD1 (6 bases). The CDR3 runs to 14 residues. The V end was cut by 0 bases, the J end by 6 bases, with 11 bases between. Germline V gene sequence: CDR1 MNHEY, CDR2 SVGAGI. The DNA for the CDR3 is TGTGCCAGCAGTTACTCAGGGGGGGCCGCTGAAGCTTTCTTT. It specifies CASSYSGGAAEAFF.

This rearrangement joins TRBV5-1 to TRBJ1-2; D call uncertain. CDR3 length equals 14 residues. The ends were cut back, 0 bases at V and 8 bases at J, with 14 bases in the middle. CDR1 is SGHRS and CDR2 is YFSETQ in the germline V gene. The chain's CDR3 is CASSLDRVVGGYTF. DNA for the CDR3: TGCGCCAGCAGCTTGGACAGAGTAGTAGGCGGCTACACCTTC.

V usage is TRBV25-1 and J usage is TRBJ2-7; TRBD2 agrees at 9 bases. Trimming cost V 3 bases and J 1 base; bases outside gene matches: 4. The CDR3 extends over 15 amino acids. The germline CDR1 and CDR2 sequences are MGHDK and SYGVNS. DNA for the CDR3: TGTGCCAGCAGTGACTCAGCGGGAGGTTCCTACGAGCAGTACTTC. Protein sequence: CASSDSAGGSYEQYF.

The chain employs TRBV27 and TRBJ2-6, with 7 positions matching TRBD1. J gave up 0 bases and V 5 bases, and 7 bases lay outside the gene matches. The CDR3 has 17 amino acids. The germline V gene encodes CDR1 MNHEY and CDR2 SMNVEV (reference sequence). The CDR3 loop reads CASSHRQGISGANVLTF. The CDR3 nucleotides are TGTGCCAGCAGTCACCGACAGGGAATCTCTGGGGCCAACGTCCTGACTTTC.

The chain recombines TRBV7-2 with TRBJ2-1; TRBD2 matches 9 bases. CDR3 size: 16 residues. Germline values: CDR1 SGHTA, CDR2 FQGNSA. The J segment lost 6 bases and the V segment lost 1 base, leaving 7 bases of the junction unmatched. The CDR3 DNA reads TGTGCCAGCAGCTTAGGAGGTCTAGCGGGAATCAATGAGCAGTTCTTC. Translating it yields CASSLGGLAGINEQFF.

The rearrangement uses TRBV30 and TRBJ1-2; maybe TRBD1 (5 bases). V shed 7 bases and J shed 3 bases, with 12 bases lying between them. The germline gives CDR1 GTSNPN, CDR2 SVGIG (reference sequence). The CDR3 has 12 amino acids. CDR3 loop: CASTTDYYGYTF. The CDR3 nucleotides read TGTGCCTCTACGACAGATTACTATGGCTACACCTTC. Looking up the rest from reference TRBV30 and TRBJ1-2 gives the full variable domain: SQTIHQWPATLVQPVGSPLSLECTVEGTSNPNLYWYRQAAGRGLQLLFYSVGIGQISSEVPQNLSASRPQDRQFILSSKKLLLSDSGFYLCASTTDYYGYTFGSGTRLTVV.

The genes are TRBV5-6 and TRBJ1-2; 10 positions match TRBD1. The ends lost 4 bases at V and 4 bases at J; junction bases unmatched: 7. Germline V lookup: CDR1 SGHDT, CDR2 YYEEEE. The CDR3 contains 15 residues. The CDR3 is CASSPGTGVGYGYTF. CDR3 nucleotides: TGTGCCAGCAGCCCAGGGACAGGGGTCGGCTATGGCTACACCTTC.

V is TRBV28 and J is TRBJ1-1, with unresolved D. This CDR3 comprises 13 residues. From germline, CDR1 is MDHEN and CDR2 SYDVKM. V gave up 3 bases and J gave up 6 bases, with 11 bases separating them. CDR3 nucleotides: TGTGCCAGCAGTTTCTTCCCAGTGGCTGAAGCTTTCTTT. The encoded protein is CASSFFPVAEAFF.

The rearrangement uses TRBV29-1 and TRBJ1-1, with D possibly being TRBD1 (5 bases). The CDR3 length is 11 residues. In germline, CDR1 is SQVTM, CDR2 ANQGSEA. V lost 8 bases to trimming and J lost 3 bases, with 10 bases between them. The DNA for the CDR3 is TGCAGCTCGGGGGGATACACTGAAGCTTTCTTT. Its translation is CSSGGYTEAFF.

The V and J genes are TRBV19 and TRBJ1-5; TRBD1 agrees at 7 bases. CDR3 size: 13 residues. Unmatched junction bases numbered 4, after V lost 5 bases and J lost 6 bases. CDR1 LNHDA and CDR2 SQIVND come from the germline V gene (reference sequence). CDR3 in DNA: TGTGCCAGTAGTGGAGGGGGCGTTCAGCCCCAGCATTTT. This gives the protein CASSGGGVQPQHF.

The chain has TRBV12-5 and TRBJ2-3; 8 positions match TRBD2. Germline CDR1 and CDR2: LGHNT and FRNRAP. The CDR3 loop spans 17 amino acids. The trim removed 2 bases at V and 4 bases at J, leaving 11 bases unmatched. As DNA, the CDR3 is TGTGCTAGTGGTTTGCTTCGTGGAGCGGGAGTATCAGATACGCAGTATTTT. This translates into CASGLLRGAGVSDTQYF.

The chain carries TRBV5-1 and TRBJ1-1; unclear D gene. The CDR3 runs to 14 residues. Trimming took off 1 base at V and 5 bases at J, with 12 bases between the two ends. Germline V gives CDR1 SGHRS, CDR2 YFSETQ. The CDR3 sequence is CASSLFRGGTEAFF. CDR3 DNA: TGCGCCAGCAGCTTGTTCAGAGGTGGTACTGAAGCTTTCTTT. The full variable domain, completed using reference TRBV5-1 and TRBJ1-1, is KAGVTQTPRYLIKTRGQQVTLSCSPISGHRSVSWYQQTPGQGLQFLFEYFSETQRNKGNFPGRFSGRQFSNSRSEMNVSTLELGDSALYLCASSLFRGGTEAFFGQGTRLTVV.

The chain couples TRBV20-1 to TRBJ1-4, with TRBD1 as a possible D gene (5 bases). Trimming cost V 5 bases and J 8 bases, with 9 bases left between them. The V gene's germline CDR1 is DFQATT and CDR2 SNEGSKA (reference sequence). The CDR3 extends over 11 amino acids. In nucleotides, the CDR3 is TGCAGTGCTGTTTCAGGGGAAAAACTGTTTTTT. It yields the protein CSAVSGEKLFF.

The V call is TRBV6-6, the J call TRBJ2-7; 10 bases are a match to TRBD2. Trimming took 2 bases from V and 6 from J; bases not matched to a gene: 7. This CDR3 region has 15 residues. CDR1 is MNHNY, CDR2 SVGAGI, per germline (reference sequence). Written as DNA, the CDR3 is TGTGCCAGCAGTTACGGAGGAATAGCGGGGGGCGAGCAGTACTTC. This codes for CASSYGGIAGGEQYF.

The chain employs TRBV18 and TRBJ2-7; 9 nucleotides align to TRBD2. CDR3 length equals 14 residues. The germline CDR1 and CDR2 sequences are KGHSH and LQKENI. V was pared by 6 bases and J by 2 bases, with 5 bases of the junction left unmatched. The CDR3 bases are TGTGCCAGCTCCGGGACTAGCCCCCCCTACGAGCAGTACTTC. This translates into CASSGTSPPYEQYF. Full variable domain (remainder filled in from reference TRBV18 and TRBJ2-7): NAGVMQNPRHLVRRRGQEARLRCSPMKGHSHVYWYRQLPEEGLKFMVYLQKENIIDESGMPKERFSAEFPKEGPSILRIQQVVRGDSAAYFCASSGTSPPYEQYFGPGTRLTVT.

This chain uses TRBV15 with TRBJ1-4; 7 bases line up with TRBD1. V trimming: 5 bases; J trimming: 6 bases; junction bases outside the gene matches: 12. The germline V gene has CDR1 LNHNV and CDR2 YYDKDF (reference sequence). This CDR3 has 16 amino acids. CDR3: CATSEKGAGGYEKLFF. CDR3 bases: TGTGCCACCAGCGAAAAAGGAGCAGGGGGGTATGAAAAACTGTTTTTT. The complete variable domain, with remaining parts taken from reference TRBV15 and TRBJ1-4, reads DAMVIQNPRYQVTQFGKPVTLSCSQTLNHNVMYWYQQKSSQAPKLLFHYYDKDFNNEADTPDNFQSRRPNTSFCFLDIRSPGLGDTAMYLCATSEKGAGGYEKLFFGSGTQLSVL.

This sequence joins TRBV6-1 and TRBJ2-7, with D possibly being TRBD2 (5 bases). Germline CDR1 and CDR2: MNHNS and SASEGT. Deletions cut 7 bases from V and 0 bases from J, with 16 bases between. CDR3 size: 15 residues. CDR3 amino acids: CASISRAASSYEQYF. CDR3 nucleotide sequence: TGTGCCAGCATATCGAGGGCGGCGAGCTCCTACGAGCAGTACTTC.

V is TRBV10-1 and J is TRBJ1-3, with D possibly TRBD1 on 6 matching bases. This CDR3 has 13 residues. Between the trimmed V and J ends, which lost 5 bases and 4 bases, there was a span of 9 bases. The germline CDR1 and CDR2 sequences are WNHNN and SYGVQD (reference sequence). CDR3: CASSTGYGNTIYF. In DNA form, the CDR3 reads TGCGCCAGCAGTACAGGGTACGGAAACACCATATATTTT.

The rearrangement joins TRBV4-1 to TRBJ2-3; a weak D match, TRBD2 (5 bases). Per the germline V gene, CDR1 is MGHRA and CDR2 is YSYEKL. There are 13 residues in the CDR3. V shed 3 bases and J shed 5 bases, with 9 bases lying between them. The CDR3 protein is CASSQELGDTQYF. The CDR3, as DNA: TGCGCCAGCAGCCAGGAACTAGGAGATACGCAGTATTTT.

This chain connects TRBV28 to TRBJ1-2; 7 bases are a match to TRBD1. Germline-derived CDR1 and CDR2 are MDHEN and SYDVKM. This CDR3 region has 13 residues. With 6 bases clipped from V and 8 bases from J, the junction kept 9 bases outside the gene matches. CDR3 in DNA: TGTGCCAGCAGCCCCAGACAGGGTCTAGGCTACACCTTC. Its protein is CASSPRQGLGYTF.